A single sample is the source of the 29 T cell receptor beta chains below, sequenced in a study of blood T cells in healthy people across ages. Sample-barcoded 5' priming and a J-beta primer mix drove a second PCR of 7 to 11 cycles. TCRdb itself ran the 5' RACE reads through MiXCR, one entry per CDR3 protein. The sample contains some 1.6 million distinct CDR3 sequences, about 35% of which appear only once. What was sequenced was blood. The receptors here all came from a woman aged 25 to 39 in good health.

This clonotype was found a few times. This chain uses TRBV20-1 with TRBJ2-1, with D perhaps TRBD2 (6 bases). The CDR3 has 14 amino acids. The V gene lost 6 bases and the J gene lost 3 bases, with 15 bases spanning the gap. The germline gives CDR1 DFQATT, CDR2 SNEGSKA (reference sequence). CDR3 sequence (DNA): TGCAGTGCCCCGGGGGAGCGGAACTACAATGAGCAGTTCTTC. It specifies CSAPGERNYNEQFF.

The genes are TRBV5-1 and TRBJ2-1, with 7 bases aligning to TRBD1. This CDR3 region has 13 residues. In germline, CDR1 is SGHRS, CDR2 YFSETQ. V shed 6 bases, J shed 10 bases, and the junction held 10 bases outside the gene matches. Here the CDR3 reads CASNHGTVYEQFF. The CDR3 region has the DNA TGCGCCAGCAACCATGGGACAGTCTACGAGCAGTTCTTC. Full variable domain (outside the CDR3, taken from reference TRBV5-1 and TRBJ2-1): KAGVTQTPRYLIKTRGQQVTLSCSPISGHRSVSWYQQTPGQGLQFLFEYFSETQRNKGNFPGRFSGRQFSNSRSEMNVSTLELGDSALYLCASNHGTVYEQFFGPGTRLTVL.

In regard to this clonotype: A clone one base away is much larger, so this may be a read error. The V gene is TRBV4-1, the J gene TRBJ2-5, with a weak D call TRBD2 (7 bases). Deletions cut 4 bases from V and 7 bases from J, with 13 bases between. This CDR3 contains 13 residues. The V gene's germline CDR1 is MGHRA and CDR2 YSYEKL. Here the CDR3 DNA reads TGCGCCAGCAGCCTCCTGAGGGGGGGGACCCAGTACTTC. It is translated as CASSLLRGGTQYF.

The V gene is TRBV10-3, the J gene TRBJ2-3, with D hard to call. The germline CDR1 and CDR2 sequences are ENHRY and SYGVKD. V lost 2 bases and J lost 1, with 4 bases in between. The CDR3 is 13 amino acids. The CDR3 bases are TGTGCCATCAGTGAGGACCGCACAGATACGCAGTATTTT. This encodes CAISEDRTDTQYF.

Remarks on this clonotype: This sequence may be a read error, since a much larger clone differs from it by one base. The V call is TRBV7-9, the J call TRBJ1-1; D call uncertain. This CDR3 is 13 amino acids long. The germline gives CDR1 SEHNR, CDR2 FQNEAQ (reference sequence). Trimming took 5 bases from V and 3 from J, leaving 10 bases between them. The DNA of the CDR3 is TGTGCCAGCAGCGTTCACGGGGACACTGAAGCTTTCTTT. As protein: CASSVHGDTEAFF.

This clonotype was observed a handful of times. The chain employs TRBV20-1 and TRBJ2-7; 13 positions match TRBD2. Germline V gene data show CDR1 as DFQATT and CDR2 as SNEGSKA (reference sequence). The CDR3 has 18 amino acids. V lost 1 base, J lost 5 bases, and 14 bases stayed unmatched. The CDR3 DNA follows: TGCAGTGCTAGAGCCCGGACTAGCGGGAGAGGCCCCTGGGACGAGCAGTACTTC. It translates to CSARARTSGRGPWDEQYF.

V is TRBV9 and J is TRBJ2-2; a weak D match, TRBD2 (5 bases). There are 14 residues in the CDR3. Germline loops: CDR1 SGDLS, CDR2 YYNGEE. Between the trimmed V and J ends, which lost 7 bases and 4 bases, there was a span of 14 bases. CDR3 amino acids: CASGPIGSTGELFF. CDR3 DNA: TGTGCCAGCGGCCCCATTGGGAGCACCGGGGAGCTGTTTTTT.

This chain joins TRBV28 and TRBJ1-5; possibly TRBD1 for D (5 bases). CDR3 size: 16 residues. Germline V CDR1 and CDR2: MDHEN, SYDVKM. V was pared by 8 bases and J by 4 bases, with 21 bases between. The CDR3 nucleotides read TGTGCCAGCGTCGGTTGGGCAGGGAAGTCTAATCAGCCCCAGCATTTT. It encodes CASVGWAGKSNQPQHF.

This clonotype occurred many times. J is TRBJ2-7 and V is TRBV12-3 or TRBV12-4, with D possibly matching TRBD2 (6 bases). CDR3 length: 11 amino acids. V dropped 5 bases and J dropped 6 bases, with 8 bases sitting between them. In DNA, the CDR3 is TGTGCCAGCAGTGCGACTAGCGAGCAGTACTTC. This sequence encodes CASSATSEQYF.

This clonotype was seen more than once but under ten times. V gene TRBV27 combines with J gene TRBJ2-7; TRBD1 agrees at 7 bases. Trimming at V came to 6 bases and at J to 5 bases, leaving 7 bases not matched to a gene. In germline, CDR1 is MNHEY, CDR2 SMNVEV (reference sequence). This CDR3 has 13 residues. The CDR3: CASRPTGAHEQYF. Here the CDR3 DNA reads TGTGCCAGCAGGCCAACAGGGGCTCACGAGCAGTACTTC.

This clonotype was detected many times. The chain uses TRBV4-1 and TRBJ1-1, with 8 bases matching TRBD1. Germline CDR1 MGHRA, CDR2 YSYEKL. Trimming removed 3 bases from V and 4 bases from J; junction bases left unmatched: 4. The CDR3 is 14 amino acids. Written as DNA, the CDR3 is TGCGCCAGCAGCCATGATACAGGGGGCACTGAAGCTTTCTTT. It is translated as CASSHDTGGTEAFF.

This clonotype was counted a few times. The chain is built from TRBV27 and TRBJ1-2, with D perhaps TRBD1 (6 bases). Germline V gene lookup returns CDR1 MNHEY and CDR2 SMNVEV (reference sequence). The CDR3 consists of 15 residues. V dropped 5 bases and J dropped 0 bases, with 13 bases sitting between them. The CDR3 here is CASSPTTGPNYGYTF. Here the CDR3 DNA reads TGTGCCAGCAGTCCCACCACAGGGCCTAACTATGGCTACACCTTC.

In this sample, this clonotype turned up a few times. The chain combines TRBV5-1 with TRBJ2-1, with 13 bases that match TRBD2. The germline CDR1 and CDR2 sequences are SGHRS and YFSETQ. V gave up 4 bases and J gave up 5 bases; unmatched junction bases: 12. The CDR3 is 18 amino acids. The CDR3 sequence: CASSPGLLAGGPDNEQFF. As DNA, the CDR3 is TGCGCCAGCAGCCCAGGCTTACTAGCGGGGGGGCCGGACAATGAGCAGTTCTTC.

This clonotype appeared once. The genes are TRBV21-1 and TRBJ2-2; TRBD1 is the table's D call, not checked against the DNA. TRBV21-1 is termed a pseudogene. The CDR3 is 18 amino acids. The CDR3 region is CATSKGLRQGKNTGELFF. CDR3 nucleotides: TGTGCCACCAGTAAAGGCCTCCGACAGGGGAAAAACACCGGGGAGCTGTTTTTT.

The chain combines TRBV5-8 with TRBJ2-7; 7 nucleotides match TRBD2. The J call may be faulty, since TRBJ2-5 better matches the DNA end. The CDR3 contains 15 residues. Looked up from germline, CDR1 is SGHTS and CDR2 is YDEGEE. DNA for the CDR3: TGTGCCAGCAGCTTGGGGAGCGGGAACAAGGAGACCCAGTACTTC. Protein product: CASSLGSGNKETQYF.

There are a few counts of this clonotype. V is TRBV5-1 and J is TRBJ2-1; 10 nucleotides match TRBD2. V lost 2 bases to trimming and J lost 8 bases; unmatched junction nucleotides: 7. The CDR3 is made up of 15 amino acids. The germline V gene has CDR1 SGHRS and CDR2 YFSETQ. Written as DNA, the CDR3 is TGCGCCAGCAGCTTTCGTACTAGCGGGACCGATGAGCAGTTCTTC. Translation gives CASSFRTSGTDEQFF.

The genes are TRBV7-9 and TRBJ2-3; D might be TRBD1 or TRBD2, each matching 5 bases. Trimming removed 5 bases from V and 6 bases from J, with 15 bases in between. Germline V gene data show CDR1 as SEHNR and CDR2 as FQNEAQ (reference sequence). The CDR3 is 14 residues long. CDR3 region: CASSRDEDLDTQYF. The DNA of the CDR3 is TGTGCCAGCAGCCGGGACGAGGACTTGGATACGCAGTATTTT.

About this clonotype itself: The junction differs from germline at one of its ends, possibly a read error. The V call is TRBV28, the J call TRBJ2-2; maybe TRBD2 (5 bases). CDR3 size: 16 residues. Per germline, CDR1 MDHEN and CDR2 SYDVKM. Here the CDR3 reads CANSSSAVMQAGELFF. The CDR3 nucleotides are TGTGCCAACAGTTCGTCAGCGGTTATGCAGGCCGGGGAGCTGTTTTTT.

The chain combines TRBV5-1 with TRBJ2-7; TRBD1 aligns across 7 bases. Germline assignment: CDR1 SGHRS and CDR2 YFSETQ. This CDR3 comprises 16 residues. Germline trimming cut 6 bases from V and 5 bases from J; bases unmatched to any gene: 17. The CDR3 reads CASNQAPGQIFHEQYF. As DNA, the CDR3 is TGCGCCAGCAACCAGGCCCCGGGACAGATTTTCCACGAGCAGTACTTC. Drawing the rest from reference TRBV5-1 and TRBJ2-7, the complete variable domain is KAGVTQTPRYLIKTRGQQVTLSCSPISGHRSVSWYQQTPGQGLQFLFEYFSETQRNKGNFPGRFSGRQFSNSRSEMNVSTLELGDSALYLCASNQAPGQIFHEQYFGPGTRLTVT.

This clonotype was seen ten or more times. The chain uses TRBV4-1 and TRBJ2-1; 14 positions match TRBD2. Per the germline V gene, CDR1 is MGHRA and CDR2 is YSYEKL. The CDR3 runs to 18 residues. The V and J ends lost 1 base and 4 bases, in that order; junction bases with no gene match: 6. CDR3 protein: CASSQGLAGGQGYNEQFF. The CDR3 region has the DNA TGCGCCAGCAGCCAAGGACTAGCGGGGGGGCAAGGGTACAATGAGCAGTTCTTC.

This clonotype appeared a few times. A junction end diverges from the germline sequence, so it may reflect a read error. CDR3 in amino acids: CASSETVYGYTF. DNA of the CDR3: TGCGCCAGCAGTGAGACAGTCTATGGCTACACCTTC. The gene calls are TRBV2 and TRBJ1-2; TRBD1 is a possible D gene (5 bases). Germline CDR1 SNHLY, CDR2 FYNNEI. The CDR3 is 12 residues long.

This clonotype has more than one count but fewer than ten. This chain joins TRBV20-1 and TRBJ2-7, with TRBD1 matching 10 bases. There are 14 residues in the CDR3. Germline V gives CDR1 DFQATT, CDR2 SNEGSKA (reference sequence). J gave up 0 bases and V 1 base, and 0 bases lay outside the gene matches. The DNA of the CDR3 is TGCAGTGCTAGAGGGACAGGGGGCTCCTACGAGCAGTACTTC. Translating it yields CSARGTGGSYEQYF.

CDR3 protein: CASSFSFGGTGELFF. The CDR3 DNA reads TGTGCCAGCAGCTTTTCTTTCGGGGGCACCGGGGAGCTGTTTTTT. The chain joins TRBV7-9 to TRBJ2-2; D is perhaps TRBD2 (6 bases). V gave up 3 bases and J gave up 4 bases, with 12 bases separating them. The germline CDR1 and CDR2 sequences are SEHNR and FQNEAQ (reference sequence). The CDR3 spans 15 residues.

Worth noting for this clonotype: Possible read error: a much larger clone is one base away. The gene calls are TRBV27 and TRBJ1-1; the match to TRBD1 covers 8 bases. Germline CDR1 reads MNHEY; CDR2 reads SMNVEV (reference sequence). The V and J ends lost 5 bases and 1 base, in that order; junction bases with no gene match: 18. The CDR3 has 19 amino acids. CDR3 coding DNA: TGTGCCAGCAGTCGCCGCCTAACCGGGGCAGGGGGCTGGAACACTGAAGCTTTCTTT. Protein sequence: CASSRRLTGAGGWNTEAFF.

This clonotype appeared a few times. The chain is built from TRBV4-2 and TRBJ1-1, with a possible D match to TRBD1 (5 bases). Trimming took 0 bases from V and 4 from J, leaving 9 bases between them. CDR1 and CDR2 from the germline V gene are LGHNA and YNFKEQ. The CDR3 contains 14 residues. CDR3 in amino acids: CASSQDGTATEAFF. In DNA, the CDR3 is TGTGCCAGCAGCCAAGATGGGACTGCCACTGAAGCTTTCTTT.

This chain uses TRBV6-2 or TRBV6-3 with TRBJ2-7; maybe TRBD2 (5 bases). The germline CDR1 and CDR2 sequences are MNHEY and SVGEGT. There are 17 residues in the CDR3. Trimming took 2 bases from V and 2 from J, leaving 19 bases between them. The CDR3 protein is CASSYPRIGKKAYEQYF. The CDR3 DNA reads as TGTGCCAGCAGTTACCCGAGGATCGGGAAGAAAGCCTACGAGCAGTACTTC.

The table lists this clonotype with a few counts. V is TRBV30 and J is TRBJ1-1, with D unresolved. From germline, CDR1 is GTSNPN and CDR2 SVGIG (reference sequence). The CDR3 extends over 13 amino acids. Between the trimmed V and J ends, which lost 5 bases and 5 bases, there was a span of 15 bases. In DNA form, the CDR3 reads TGTGCCTGGGGAAATCAGGTTAAGACTGAAGCTTTCTTT. This encodes CAWGNQVKTEAFF.

In nucleotides, the CDR3 is TGTGCCAGCAGCCCCACGGCCTATGGCTACACCTTC. It codes for CASSPTAYGYTF. This chain uses TRBV16 with TRBJ1-2; the D is unclear. Trimming cost V 4 bases and J 4 bases, with 7 bases left between them. This CDR3 contains 12 residues. CDR1 is KGHSY, CDR2 FQNENV, per germline.

This clonotype came up many times. CDR3 residues: CASSLGDRVYNEQFF. The CDR3 DNA reads TGCGCCAGCAGCTTGGGGGACAGGGTGTACAATGAGCAGTTCTTC. The V gene is TRBV5-1, the J gene TRBJ2-1; 9 bases line up with TRBD1. The V and J ends lost 0 bases and 4 bases, in that order; junction bases with no gene match: 2. Germline values: CDR1 SGHRS, CDR2 YFSETQ. CDR3 length: 15 amino acids.